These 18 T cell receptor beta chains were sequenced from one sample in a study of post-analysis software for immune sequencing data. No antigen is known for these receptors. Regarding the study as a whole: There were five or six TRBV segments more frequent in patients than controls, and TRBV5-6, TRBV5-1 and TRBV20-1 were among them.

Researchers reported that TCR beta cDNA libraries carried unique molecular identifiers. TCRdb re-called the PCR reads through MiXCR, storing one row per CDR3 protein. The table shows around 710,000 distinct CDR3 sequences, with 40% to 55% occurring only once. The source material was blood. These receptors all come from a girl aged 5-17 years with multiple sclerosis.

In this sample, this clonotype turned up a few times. The CDR3 nucleotides read TGCAGTGCTGATGGGACAGTGGGAGACAATGAGCAGTTCTTC. Residues: CSADGTVGDNEQFF. The chain has TRBV20-1 and TRBJ2-1; 7 nucleotides align to TRBD1. The V gene's germline CDR1 is DFQATT and CDR2 SNEGSKA (reference sequence). With 5 bases clipped from V and 5 bases from J, the junction kept 9 bases outside the gene matches. The CDR3 loop spans 14 amino acids.

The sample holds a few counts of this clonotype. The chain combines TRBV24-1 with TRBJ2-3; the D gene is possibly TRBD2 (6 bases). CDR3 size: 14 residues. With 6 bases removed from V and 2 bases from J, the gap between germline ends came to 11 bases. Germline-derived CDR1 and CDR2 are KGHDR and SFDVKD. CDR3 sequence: CATSLGTVTDTQYF. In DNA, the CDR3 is TGTGCCACCAGTCTCGGGACTGTCACAGATACGCAGTATTTT.

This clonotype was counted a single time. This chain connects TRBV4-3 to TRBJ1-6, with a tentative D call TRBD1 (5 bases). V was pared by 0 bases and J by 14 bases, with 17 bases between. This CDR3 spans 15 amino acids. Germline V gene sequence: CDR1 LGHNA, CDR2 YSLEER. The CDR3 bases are TGCGCCAGCAGCCAAGAGGTCTCGGGGGGAGGTTCCCTCCACTTT. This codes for CASSQEVSGGGSLHF.

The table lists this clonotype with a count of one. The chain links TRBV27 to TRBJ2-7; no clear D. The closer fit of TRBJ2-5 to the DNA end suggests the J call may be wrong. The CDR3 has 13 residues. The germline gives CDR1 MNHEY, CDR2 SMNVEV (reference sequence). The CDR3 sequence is CASSRLGTETQYF. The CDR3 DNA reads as TGTGCCAGCAGTCGCCTCGGTACAGAGACCCAGTACTTC.

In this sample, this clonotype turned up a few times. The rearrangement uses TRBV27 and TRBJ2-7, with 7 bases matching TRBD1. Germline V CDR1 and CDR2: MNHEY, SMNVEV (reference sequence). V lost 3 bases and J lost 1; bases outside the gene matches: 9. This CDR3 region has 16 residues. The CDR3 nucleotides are TGTGCCAGCAGTTTGTTAGGGGGCGATCTATCCTACGAGCAGTACTTC. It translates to CASSLLGGDLSYEQYF.

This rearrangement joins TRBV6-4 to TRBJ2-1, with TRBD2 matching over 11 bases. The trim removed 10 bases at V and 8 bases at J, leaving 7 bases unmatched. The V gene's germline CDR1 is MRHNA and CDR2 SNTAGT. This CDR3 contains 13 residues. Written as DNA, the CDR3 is TGTGCCAAAGCTAGCGGGAGGCGCTATGAGCAGTTCTTC. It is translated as CAKASGRRYEQFF.

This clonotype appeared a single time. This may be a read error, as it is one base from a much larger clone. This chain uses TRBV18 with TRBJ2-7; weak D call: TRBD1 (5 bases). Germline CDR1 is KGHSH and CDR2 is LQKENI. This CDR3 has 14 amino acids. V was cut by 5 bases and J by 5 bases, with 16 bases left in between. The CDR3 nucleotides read TGTGCCAGCTCAGGGATGGACATGGCAAACGAGCAGTACTTC. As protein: CASSGMDMANEQYF.

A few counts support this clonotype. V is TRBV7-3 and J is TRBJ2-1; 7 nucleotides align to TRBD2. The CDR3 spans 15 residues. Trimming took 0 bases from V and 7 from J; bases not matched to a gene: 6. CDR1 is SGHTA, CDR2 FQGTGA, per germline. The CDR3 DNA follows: TGTGCCAGCAGCTTAACGGCTAGCGGCCTTAATGAGCAGTTCTTC. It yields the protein CASSLTASGLNEQFF.

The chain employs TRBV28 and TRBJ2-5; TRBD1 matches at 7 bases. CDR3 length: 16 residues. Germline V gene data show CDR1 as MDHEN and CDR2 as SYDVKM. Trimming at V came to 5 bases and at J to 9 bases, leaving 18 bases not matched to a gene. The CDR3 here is CASSEHRGLGLEAQYF. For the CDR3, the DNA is TGTGCCAGCAGTGAACACAGGGGCCTGGGTTTGGAGGCCCAGTACTTC.

The CDR3 is CASSLDGRGSTDTQYF. The CDR3 coding sequence is TGTGCCAGCAGCTTAGACGGGAGGGGATCCACAGATACGCAGTATTTT. The rearrangement joins TRBV7-2 to TRBJ2-3; TRBD2 matches at 8 bases. Trimming at V came to 1 base and at J to 2 bases, leaving 5 bases not matched to a gene. The length of the CDR3 is 16 residues. The germline V gene encodes CDR1 SGHTA and CDR2 FQGNSA.

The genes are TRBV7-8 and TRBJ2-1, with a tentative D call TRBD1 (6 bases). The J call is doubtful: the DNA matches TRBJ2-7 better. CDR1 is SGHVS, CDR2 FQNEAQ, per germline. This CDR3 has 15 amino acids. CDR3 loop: CASSLDQGGYNEQYF. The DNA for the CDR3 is TGTGCCAGCAGCTTAGACCAAGGGGGATACAATGAGCAGTACTTC.

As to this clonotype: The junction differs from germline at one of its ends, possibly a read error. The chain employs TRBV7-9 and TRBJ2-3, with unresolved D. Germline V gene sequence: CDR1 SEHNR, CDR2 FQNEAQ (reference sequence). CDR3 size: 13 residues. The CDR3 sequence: CTSSFKETDTQYF. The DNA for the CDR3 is TGTACCAGCAGCTTCAAGGAGACAGATACGCAGTATTTT. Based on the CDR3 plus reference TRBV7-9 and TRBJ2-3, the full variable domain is DTGVSQNPRHKITKRGQNVTFRCDPISEHNRLYWYRQTLGQGPEFLTYFQNEAQLEKSRLLSDRFSAERPKGSFSTLEIQRTEQGDSAMYLCTSSFKETDTQYFGPGTRLTVL.

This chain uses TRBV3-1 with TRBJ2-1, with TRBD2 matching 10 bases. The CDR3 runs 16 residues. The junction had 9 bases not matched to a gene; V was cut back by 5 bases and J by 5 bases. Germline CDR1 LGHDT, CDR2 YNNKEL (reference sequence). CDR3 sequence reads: CASSTHLAGVNNEQFF. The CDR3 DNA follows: TGTGCCAGCAGCACCCATCTAGCGGGAGTGAACAATGAGCAGTTCTTC.

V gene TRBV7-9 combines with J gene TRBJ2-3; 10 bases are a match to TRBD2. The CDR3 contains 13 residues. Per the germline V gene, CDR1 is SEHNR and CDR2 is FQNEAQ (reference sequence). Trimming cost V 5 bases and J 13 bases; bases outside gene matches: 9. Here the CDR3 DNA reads TGTGCCAGCAGCCTAAAGCGGGAGGGCAGGAAGTATTTT. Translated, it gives CASSLKREGRKYF.

For the CDR3, the DNA is TGTGCCACCCTGGGACTAGCGGGAGAAAGTAGGAGACATGAGCAGTACTTC. It yields the protein CATLGLAGESRRHEQYF. The chain recombines TRBV28 with TRBJ2-7; TRBD2 matches at 14 bases. The ends lost 10 bases at V and 7 bases at J; junction bases unmatched: 18. The CDR3 spans 17 residues. Germline V gene lookup returns CDR1 MDHEN and CDR2 SYDVKM.

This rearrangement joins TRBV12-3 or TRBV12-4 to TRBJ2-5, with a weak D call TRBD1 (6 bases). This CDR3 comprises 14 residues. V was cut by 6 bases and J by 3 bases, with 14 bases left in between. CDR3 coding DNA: TGTGCCAGCAGCCCGAGGACAGTAAAAGAGACCCAGTACTTC. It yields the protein CASSPRTVKETQYF.

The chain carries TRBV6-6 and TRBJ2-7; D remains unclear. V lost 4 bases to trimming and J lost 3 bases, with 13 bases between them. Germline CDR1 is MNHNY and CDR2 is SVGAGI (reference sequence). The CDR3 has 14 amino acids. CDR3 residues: CASSSDGRIYEQYF. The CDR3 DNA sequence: TGTGCCAGCAGTTCCGACGGACGGATCTACGAGCAGTACTTC.

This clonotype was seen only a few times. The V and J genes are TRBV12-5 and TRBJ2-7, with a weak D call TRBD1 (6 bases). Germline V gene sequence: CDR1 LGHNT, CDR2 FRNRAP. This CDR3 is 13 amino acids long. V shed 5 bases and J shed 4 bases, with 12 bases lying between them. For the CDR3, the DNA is TGTGCTAGTGGTGACCCGAGGGGGTACGAGCAGTACTTC. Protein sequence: CASGDPRGYEQYF.